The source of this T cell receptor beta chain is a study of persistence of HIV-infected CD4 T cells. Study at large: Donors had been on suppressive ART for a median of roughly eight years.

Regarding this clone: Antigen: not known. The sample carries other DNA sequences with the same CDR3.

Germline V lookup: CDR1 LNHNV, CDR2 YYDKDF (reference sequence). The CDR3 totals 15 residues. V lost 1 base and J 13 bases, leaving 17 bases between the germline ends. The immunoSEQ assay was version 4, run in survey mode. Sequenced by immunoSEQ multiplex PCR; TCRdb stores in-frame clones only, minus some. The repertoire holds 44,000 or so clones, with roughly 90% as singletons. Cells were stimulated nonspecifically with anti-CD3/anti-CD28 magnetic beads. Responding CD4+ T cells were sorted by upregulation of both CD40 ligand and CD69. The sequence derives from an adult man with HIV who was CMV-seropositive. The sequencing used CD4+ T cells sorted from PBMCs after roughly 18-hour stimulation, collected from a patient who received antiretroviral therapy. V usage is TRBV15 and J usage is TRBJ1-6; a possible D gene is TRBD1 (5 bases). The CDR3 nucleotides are TGTGCCACCAGCAGAGTACCAGGGCAGGGTTCGCCCCTCCACTTT. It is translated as CATSRVPGQGSPLHF. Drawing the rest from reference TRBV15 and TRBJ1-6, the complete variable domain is DAMVIQNPRYQVTQFGKPVTLSCSQTLNHNVMYWYQQKSSQAPKLLFHYYDKDFNNEADTPDNFQSRRPNTSFCFLDIRSPGLGDTAMYLCATSRVPGQGSPLHFGNGTRLTVT.